This T cell receptor (beta chain) was captured in a study of shared clonotypes between healthy human individuals. Study-wide context: The study enrolled a couple of women and three men aged 18 to 49.

Points on this clone: What it binds is not known. The identical CDR3 is also encoded by other nucleotide sequences in the sample.

Study-wide results and caveats: Clonotypes which were not shared had lower generation probabilities than clonotypes that all four donors shared. Generally, naive subsets (rather than memory subsets) showed larger estimated richness.

Profiling relied on immunoSEQ multiplex PCR, and the TCRdb table lists in-frame clones only, not all of them. The data hold roughly 2.5 million clones, with around nine tenths observed a single time. The specimen sequenced was naive CD4+ T cells sorted from blood. Subset described: CD45RA+ positively selected. This clonotype was obtained from a man aged 18 to 30 in good health.

The CDR3 sequence: CASSEGQGREKLFF. CDR3 nucleotide sequence: TGTGCCAGCAGTGAAGGTCAGGGGAGGGAAAAACTGTTTTTT. The V call is TRBV6-1, the J call TRBJ1-4, with D tentatively TRBD1 (6 bases). This CDR3 is 14 amino acids long. With 1 base removed from V and 8 bases from J, the gap between germline ends came to 11 bases. Germline-derived CDR1 and CDR2 are MNHNS and SASEGT.